Listed below are T cell receptor beta chains from one sample, sequenced in a study of blood T cell repertoires in COVID-19. Only in-frame clones appear in the TCRdb table, and some are missing; sequencing was by immunoSEQ multiplex PCR. The table lists some 240,000 clones, about 85% of them singletons. Source material: peripheral blood. Every receptor here comes from a man aged 55 to 70 who had recovered from COVID-19. CDR3s leave out the opening cysteine and the closing phenylalanine or tryptophan. Fields, in order: clone size, D gene, V gene, CDR3 protein. D genes are given only for firm matches. Clone size is not always given. Where it is, it says once, few, many or a class for expanded clones.

clone size: once
D gene: NA
V gene: TRBV11-2
CDR3 protein: ASSTGTLSNQPQH

clone size: NA
D gene: NA
V gene: TRBV7-9
CDR3 protein: ASSLRDYSPLH

clone size: NA
D gene: NA
V gene: TRBV6-6
CDR3 protein: ASSPDRLYGYT

clone size: NA
D gene: NA
V gene: TRBV12-3/TRBV12-4
CDR3 protein: ASSLARSMF

clone size: NA
D gene: TRBD1
V gene: TRBV6-6
CDR3 protein: ASSPTGAPNSPLH

clone size: NA
D gene: NA
V gene: TRBV7-2
CDR3 protein: ASSLAPASYEQF

clone size: NA
D gene: TRBD1
V gene: TRBV7-6
CDR3 protein: ASSDSGGSGNTIY

clone size: few
D gene: TRBD1
V gene: TRBV6-5
CDR3 protein: ASRGGQASQH

clone size: once
D gene: NA
V gene: TRBV7-9
CDR3 protein: ASSSVGWSYGYT

clone size: NA
D gene: NA
V gene: TRBV24-1
CDR3 protein: ASPTLDRSYEKLF

clone size: NA
D gene: NA
V gene: TRBV5-5
CDR3 protein: ASSLQDYEQY

clone size: NA
D gene: TRBD1
V gene: TRBV5-1
CDR3 protein: ASSSQDRGPAEAF

clone size: NA
D gene: TRBD2
V gene: TRBV5-6
CDR3 protein: ASSKGLAGVYEQY

clone size: NA
D gene: NA
V gene: TRBV5-1
CDR3 protein: ASSYGDITDTQY

clone size: NA
D gene: TRBD1
V gene: TRBV6-1
CDR3 protein: ASSDDRALGTEAF

clone size: NA
D gene: NA
V gene: TRBV11-2
CDR3 protein: ASSFGQTTTNEKLF

clone size: NA
D gene: TRBD1
V gene: TRBV12-3/TRBV12-4
CDR3 protein: ASSRQGRIEQY

clone size: NA
D gene: TRBD1
V gene: TRBV6-5
CDR3 protein: ASRGGQGIEAF

clone size: NA
D gene: NA
V gene: TRBV19
CDR3 protein: ASRSDRSNTGELF

clone size: few
D gene: NA
V gene: TRBV29-1
CDR3 protein: SVESGNYYGYT

clone size: NA
D gene: NA
V gene: TRBV10-3
CDR3 protein: AISDSTWVRGRTGELF

clone size: NA
D gene: TRBD1
V gene: TRBV10-3
CDR3 protein: AISGAQGVGTEAF

clone size: NA
D gene: NA
V gene: TRBV19
CDR3 protein: ASSISSATNEKLF

clone size: NA
D gene: NA
V gene: TRBV5-1
CDR3 protein: ASSLFAVPGTDTQY

clone size: NA
D gene: NA
V gene: TRBV6-5
CDR3 protein: ASLLARGFGNTIY

clone size: few
D gene: NA
V gene: TRBV7-9
CDR3 protein: ASSLLNPGMGKLF

clone size: NA
D gene: NA
V gene: TRBV6-5
CDR3 protein: ASTQGWESNEQF

clone size: NA
D gene: TRBD2
V gene: TRBV7-9
CDR3 protein: ASSLTSGVTDTQY

clone size: NA
D gene: NA
V gene: TRBV12-5
CDR3 protein: ASGLPTGRPNTGELF

clone size: NA
D gene: NA
V gene: TRBV18
CDR3 protein: ASSRTGITDTQY

clone size: NA
D gene: NA
V gene: TRBV19
CDR3 protein: ASSPAGPLAGANVLT

clone size: NA
D gene: NA
V gene: TRBV23-1
CDR3 protein: ASSRGWNEETQY

clone size: NA
D gene: TRBD2
V gene: TRBV11-2
CDR3 protein: ASSPLGGGVNTQY

clone size: NA
D gene: NA
V gene: TRBV2
CDR3 protein: ASSVERLGNQPQH

clone size: few
D gene: NA
V gene: TRBV19
CDR3 protein: ASSSPRAGDHEQY

clone size: few
D gene: NA
V gene: TRBV20-1
CDR3 protein: SASTVVSNQPQH

clone size: NA
D gene: TRBD2
V gene: TRBV5-1
CDR3 protein: ASSLDVAGGQNIQY